This T cell receptor (beta chain) was observed in a study of blood T cell repertoires in COVID-19. Whole-study context: The study drew acute and convalescent COVID-19 samples from the United States, Italy and Spain.

In the original processing: Amplification of reference gene primers provided the estimated nucleated cell counts. This table comes from immunoSEQ multiplex PCR, and its TCRdb copy is limited to in-frame clones, with some not included. The DNA gave D and trimming, while V, J and clone size come from that table. The sample contains about 170,000 clones, just under 85% of which appear only once. With 3 bases clipped from V and 2 bases from J, the junction kept 8 bases outside the gene matches. This CDR3 spans 18 amino acids. Germline V gives CDR1 WNHNN, CDR2 SYGVQD (reference sequence). Sequences were obtained from peripheral blood. The rearrangement links TRBV10-1 to TRBJ2-6; TRBD1 matches 9 bases. This clonotype was obtained from a woman of 80 years or more with COVID-19, enrolled during active disease. The CDR3 region has the DNA TGCGCCAGCAGTGAACACAGGGGGCACAAGGCTGGGGCCAACGTCCTGACTTTC. The encoded protein is CASSEHRGHKAGANVLTF.